The 13 T cell receptor beta chains listed next were all sequenced from one sample in a study of T cells in Graves' hyperthyroidism and ophthalmopathy. Amplified regions were TCR beta CDR3 sequences from RNA transcripts. HTBI primers drove first-round RT-PCR of the TCR CDR3. TCRdb analysed the multiplex PCR reads with MiXCR anew, one entry per CDR3 protein. The sample has 490,000 or so distinct CDR3 sequences, just under 20% seen once. The material sequenced was blood. All receptors derive from a man between 35 and 55 years old with Graves' ophthalmopathy.

V gene TRBV9 combines with J gene TRBJ1-1; weak D call: TRBD1 (6 bases). Trimming removed 1 base from V and 1 base from J, with 8 bases in between. Germline V lookup: CDR1 SGDLS, CDR2 YYNGEE. This CDR3 is built from 14 residues. CDR3: CASSVQGQNTEAFF. As DNA, the CDR3 is TGTGCCAGCAGCGTACAGGGACAGAACACTGAAGCTTTCTTT.

Many counts were recorded for this clonotype. The chain uses TRBV12-3 or TRBV12-4 and TRBJ2-2; no clear D. V was pared by 6 bases and J by 1 base, with 9 bases between. The CDR3 is 14 residues long. CDR3 protein: CASRRTVNTGELFF. In DNA, the CDR3 is TGTGCCAGCAGGCGGACGGTGAACACCGGGGAGCTGTTTTTT.

This clonotype was detected many times. The V call is TRBV12-3 or TRBV12-4, the J call TRBJ1-5; 9 bases map to TRBD1. Trimming cost V 5 bases and J 4 bases; bases outside gene matches: 6. The CDR3 is 15 residues long. CDR3 loop: CASSDRGEKNQPQHF. The CDR3 nucleotides are TGTGCCAGCAGTGACAGGGGGGAAAAAAATCAGCCCCAGCATTTT.

This clonotype has ten or more counts. The chain is built from TRBV12-3 or TRBV12-4 and TRBJ2-7; a weak D match, TRBD2 (5 bases). With 8 bases removed from V and 2 bases from J, the gap between germline ends came to 16 bases. The CDR3 runs 14 residues. CDR3 in amino acids: CASGSLRGTYEQYF. The CDR3 DNA sequence: TGTGCCAGCGGATCCCTTCGGGGAACCTACGAGCAGTACTTC.

The chain couples TRBV6-1 to TRBJ2-1; D is perhaps TRBD1 or TRBD2 (5 bases each). This CDR3 contains 17 residues. Germline V gene lookup returns CDR1 MNHNS and CDR2 SASEGT. The V and J ends lost 6 bases and 2 bases respectively, with 20 bases between them. The CDR3 DNA reads as TGTGCCAGCAGACCCGGGACCCCCCCCCTTGCCTACAATGAGCAGTTCTTC. It encodes CASRPGTPPLAYNEQFF.

This clonotype was found many times. The J gene is TRBJ1-1, the V gene TRBV30; D not certain. Germline V CDR1 and CDR2: GTSNPN, SVGIG (reference sequence). The V end lost 0 bases, the J end lost 6 bases, and 11 bases lay between the germline ends. This CDR3 has 13 amino acids. The CDR3, as DNA: TGTGCCTGGAGTGTACTCAATATCGCTGAAGCTTTCTTT. This gives the protein CAWSVLNIAEAFF.

The rearrangement links TRBV20-1 to TRBJ2-3, with D unresolved. Germline-derived CDR1 and CDR2 are DFQATT and SNEGSKA (reference sequence). The V end was cut by 3 bases, the J end by 0 bases, with 10 bases between. The CDR3 totals 14 residues. The CDR3 loop is CSARVGPSTDTQYF. Written as DNA, the CDR3 is TGCAGTGCTAGGGTTGGTCCCAGCACAGATACGCAGTATTTT.

The rearrangement uses TRBV28 and TRBJ1-3; TRBD1 matches 11 bases. Germline trimming cut 6 bases from V and 4 bases from J; bases unmatched to any gene: 8. Germline assignment: CDR1 MDHEN and CDR2 SYDVKM. The CDR3 length is 16 residues. The CDR3 protein is CASSKGQGAAGNTIYF. Written as DNA, the CDR3 is TGTGCCAGCAGCAAAGGACAGGGGGCCGCAGGAAACACCATATATTTT.

This clonotype came up a few times. The rearrangement links TRBV2 to TRBJ1-6; D uncertain. In germline, CDR1 is SNHLY, CDR2 FYNNEI. Trimming pared 1 base from V and 10 bases from J, leaving 2 bases between. This CDR3 is built from 11 residues. CDR3 residues: CASSEGSPLHF. The CDR3 DNA is TGTGCCAGCAGTGAAGGGTCACCCCTCCACTTT.

The rearrangement joins TRBV7-3 to TRBJ1-1, with a tentative D call TRBD1 (5 bases). The V end lost 5 bases, the J end lost 3 bases, and 10 bases lay between the germline ends. CDR3 length: 13 amino acids. CDR1 is SGHTA and CDR2 is FQGTGA in the germline V gene. For the CDR3, the DNA is TGTGCCAGCAGCACCGACAGCCACACTGAAGCTTTCTTT. Its protein is CASSTDSHTEAFF.

This clonotype was seen a handful of times. This chain joins TRBV19 and TRBJ2-7, with D tentatively TRBD1 or TRBD2 (5 bases each). CDR3 size: 14 residues. V dropped 4 bases and J dropped 2 bases, with 12 bases sitting between them. CDR1 LNHDA and CDR2 SQIVND come from the germline V gene (reference sequence). The DNA for the CDR3 is TGTGCCAGTAGTAGCCTGGGGGTCCCCTACGAGCAGTACTTC. The encoded protein is CASSSLGVPYEQYF.

This clonotype was picked up many times. The chain has TRBV5-5 and TRBJ1-1, with D unclear. Germline values: CDR1 SGHKS, CDR2 YYEKEE (reference sequence). V was shortened by 2 bases and J by 1 base, with 12 bases between the two germline ends. This CDR3 is 15 amino acids long. CDR3 coding DNA: TGTGCCAGCAGCTTTGAGGCAACCCCGAACACTGAAGCTTTCTTT. The encoded protein is CASSFEATPNTEAFF.

This clonotype was recorded a few times. The rearrangement links TRBV6-1 to TRBJ2-7, with unresolved D. Germline lookup yields CDR1 MNHNS and CDR2 SASEGT. CDR3 length: 16 residues. V lost 4 bases and J lost 0, with 16 bases in between. As DNA, the CDR3 is TGTGCCAGCAGTGCCATCGCACGAGAGAGCTCCTACGAGCAGTACTTC. Its protein is CASSAIARESSYEQYF.